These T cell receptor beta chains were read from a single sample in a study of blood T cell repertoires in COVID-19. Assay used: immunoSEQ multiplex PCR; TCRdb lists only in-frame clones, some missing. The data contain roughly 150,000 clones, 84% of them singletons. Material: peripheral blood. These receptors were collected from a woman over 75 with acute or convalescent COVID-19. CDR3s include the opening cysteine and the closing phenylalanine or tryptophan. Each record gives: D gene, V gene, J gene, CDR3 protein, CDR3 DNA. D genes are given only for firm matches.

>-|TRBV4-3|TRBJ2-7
CASSHVRSRAYEQYF
TGCGCCAGCAGCCATGTCAGGTCACGAGCCTACGAGCAGTACTTC
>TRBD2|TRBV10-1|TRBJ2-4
CASSEWASGRMGNIQYF
TGCGCCAGCAGTGAGTGGGCTAGCGGGAGGATGGGAAACATTCAGTACTTC
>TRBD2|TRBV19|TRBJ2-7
CASSPTSATYEQYF
TGTGCCAGTAGCCCGACTAGCGCAACCTACGAGCAGTACTTC
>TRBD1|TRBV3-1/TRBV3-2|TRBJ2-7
CASSPLTGNEQYF
TGTGCCAGCAGCCCGCTGACAGGGAACGAGCAGTACTTC
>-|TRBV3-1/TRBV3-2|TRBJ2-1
CASSQVRDNEQFF
TGTGCCAGCAGCCAAGTGCGGGACAATGAGCAGTTCTTC
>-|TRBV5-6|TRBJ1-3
CASSKTLDRFGNTIYF
TGTGCCAGCAGTAAGACATTAGACCGCTTTGGAAACACCATATATTTT
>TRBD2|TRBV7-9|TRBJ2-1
CASSILAGGYNEQFF
TGTGCCAGCAGCATTCTAGCGGGGGGGTACAATGAGCAGTTCTTC
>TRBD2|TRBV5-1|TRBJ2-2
CASSAALAGGPGTGELFF
TGCGCCAGCAGCGCCGCACTAGCGGGAGGGCCAGGCACCGGGGAGCTGTTTTTT
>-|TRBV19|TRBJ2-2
CASSSDSPINTGELFF
TGTGCCAGTAGTTCCGATAGCCCAATTAACACCGGGGAGCTGTTTTTT
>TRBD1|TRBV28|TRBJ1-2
CASRDSLSPNYGYTF
TGTGCCAGCCGGGACAGCTTATCTCCTAACTATGGCTACACCTTC
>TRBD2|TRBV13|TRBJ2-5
CASSPGGSGRQETQYF
TGTGCCAGCAGCCCCGGGGGAAGCGGGAGACAAGAGACCCAGTACTTC
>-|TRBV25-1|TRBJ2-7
CASSESQGPYEQYF
TGTGCCAGCAGTGAATCCCAGGGGCCGTACGAGCAGTACTTC